A single sample is the source of the 15 T cell receptor beta chains below, sequenced in a study of blood T cell repertoires in COVID-19. TCRdb's table, derived via immunoSEQ multiplex PCR, lists solely in-frame clones and lacks some. The sample lists several thousand clones, roughly 85% occurring once. The sequenced sample consisted of peripheral blood. The receptor source for this set is a human donor in a cohort sampled during active COVID-19.

V usage is TRBV5-5 and J usage is TRBJ1-4, with a weak D call TRBD1 (5 bases). The V end was cut by 4 bases, the J end by 0 bases, with 19 bases between. CDR3 length equals 18 residues. Per germline, CDR1 SGHKS and CDR2 YYEKEE (reference sequence). CDR3 sequence: CASSPVGQGLPTNEKLFF. The CDR3 nucleotides are TGTGCCAGCAGCCCGGTTGGGCAGGGACTTCCAACTAATGAAAAACTGTTTTTT.

The V call is TRBV19, the J call TRBJ1-1; D might be TRBD1 (6 bases). The V gene lost 4 bases and the J gene lost 1 base, with 13 bases spanning the gap. The CDR3 loop spans 15 amino acids. Germline CDR1 reads LNHDA; CDR2 reads SQIVND (reference sequence). The CDR3 sequence: CASSTPPGQNTEAFF. The CDR3 nucleotides read TGTGCCAGTAGTACACCCCCGGGACAGAACACTGAAGCTTTCTTT.

This clone appeared a single time. The chain is built from TRBV5-1 and TRBJ1-1, with TRBD1 as a possible D gene (6 bases). This CDR3 has 13 amino acids. The V gene lost 4 bases and the J gene lost 0 bases, with 7 bases spanning the gap. Per the germline V gene, CDR1 is SGHRS and CDR2 is YFSETQ. The chain's CDR3 is CASSGGVNTEAFF. CDR3 coding DNA: TGCGCCAGCAGCGGGGGCGTGAACACTGAAGCTTTCTTT. The variable domain in full, with the rest retrieved from reference TRBV5-1 and TRBJ1-1, is KAGVTQTPRYLIKTRGQQVTLSCSPISGHRSVSWYQQTPGQGLQFLFEYFSETQRNKGNFPGRFSGRQFSNSRSEMNVSTLELGDSALYLCASSGGVNTEAFFGQGTRLTVV.

The V gene is TRBV28, the J gene TRBJ1-2, with TRBD1 identical over 10 bases. This CDR3 has 17 amino acids. The trim removed 5 bases at V and 4 bases at J, leaving 13 bases unmatched. Germline CDR1 MDHEN, CDR2 SYDVKM. This chain's CDR3 is CASSIGTGARRVYGYTF. CDR3 coding DNA: TGTGCCAGCAGTATAGGGACAGGGGCTCGCCGAGTCTATGGCTACACCTTC.

The genes are TRBV4-1 and TRBJ2-7, with 7 nucleotides matching TRBD1. Germline trimming cut 1 base from V and 0 bases from J; bases unmatched to any gene: 9. CDR1 is MGHRA and CDR2 is YSYEKL in the germline V gene. The CDR3 is 17 amino acids. The CDR3 DNA is TGCGCCAGCAGCCAAGTATATACAGGGGTCTACTCCTACGAGCAGTACTTC. Translation: CASSQVYTGVYSYEQYF.

This chain uses TRBV9 with TRBJ1-5, with TRBD1 identical over 8 bases. This CDR3 is built from 15 residues. Per the germline V gene, CDR1 is SGDLS and CDR2 is YYNGEE. Trimming at V came to 3 bases and at J to 4 bases, leaving 6 bases not matched to a gene. CDR3 DNA: TGTGCCAGCAGCGCAGGGACAGGAGGGAATCAGCCCCAGCATTTT. It specifies CASSAGTGGNQPQHF.

The genes are TRBV11-2 and TRBJ2-2; weak D call: TRBD1 (6 bases). Germline CDR1 is SGHAT and CDR2 is FQNNGV. This CDR3 is built from 14 residues. Trimming stripped 5 bases from V and 4 bases from J, with 11 bases between. The CDR3 loop reads CASSLVGATGELFF. CDR3 nucleotides: TGTGCCAGCAGCCTCGTGGGGGCCACCGGGGAGCTGTTTTTT.

J is TRBJ2-1 and V is TRBV3-1 (or the pseudogene TRBV3-2); D might be TRBD1 (6 bases). V was clipped by 1 base and J by 8 bases, with 9 bases between them. This CDR3 comprises 13 residues. Germline V lookup: CDR1 LGHDT, CDR2 YNNKEL (reference sequence). The CDR3 DNA reads as TGTGCCAGCAGCCAAGTTAACAGGGATGAGCAGTTCTTC. Translated, it gives CASSQVNRDEQFF.

This chain connects TRBV9 to TRBJ1-1, with 7 bases aligning to TRBD1. V lost 4 bases and J lost 7; bases outside the gene matches: 4. The germline V gene has CDR1 SGDLS and CDR2 YYNGEE. This CDR3 has 12 residues. The CDR3, as DNA: TGTGCCAGCAGCCCCCAGGGGGGTGAAGCTTTCTTT. It translates to CASSPQGGEAFF.

The rearrangement links TRBV3-1 (or the pseudogene TRBV3-2) to TRBJ1-2; the D is unclear. Germline V gene lookup returns CDR1 LGHDT and CDR2 YNNKEL (reference sequence). The CDR3 is made up of 13 amino acids. The V gene lost 0 bases and the J gene lost 8 bases, with 10 bases spanning the gap. This CDR3 reads CASSQELRGGYTF. The CDR3 DNA reads as TGTGCCAGCAGCCAAGAACTCCGGGGAGGCTACACCTTC.

This chain uses TRBV5-6 with TRBJ2-7; TRBD2 aligns across 11 bases. The trim removed 2 bases at V and 4 bases at J, leaving 5 bases unmatched. Germline CDR1 and CDR2: SGHDT and YYEEEE. This CDR3 has 15 residues. The DNA of the CDR3 is TGTGCCAGCAGCTTAATGCTAGCGGGGGGATACGAGCAGTACTTC. As protein: CASSLMLAGGYEQYF.

J is TRBJ2-3 and V is TRBV4-1; TRBD2 might be the D (5 bases). This CDR3 comprises 14 residues. V was cut by 0 bases and J by 8 bases, with 12 bases left in between. CDR1 and CDR2 from the germline V gene are MGHRA and YSYEKL. The CDR3 DNA sequence: TGCGCCAGCAGCCAAGATTATATTGGAGGTACGCAGTATTTT. It encodes CASSQDYIGGTQYF.

CDR3 sequence (DNA): TGTGCCAGTAGAGACCAATCCGGGGGGCGGAACACTGAAGCTTTCTTT. Residues: CASRDQSGGRNTEAFF. This chain joins TRBV19 and TRBJ1-1, with TRBD1 as a possible D gene (6 bases). The CDR3 loop spans 16 amino acids. V gave up 6 bases and J gave up 1 base, with 18 bases separating them. CDR1 and CDR2 (germline): LNHDA, SQIVND (reference sequence). Full variable domain (outside the CDR3, taken from reference TRBV19 and TRBJ1-1): DGGITQSPKYLFRKEGQNVTLSCEQNLNHDAMYWYRQDPGQGLRLIYYSQIVNDFQKGDIAEGYSVSREKKESFPLTVTSAQKNPTAFYLCASRDQSGGRNTEAFFGQGTRLTVV.

This chain uses TRBV27 with TRBJ2-1; D is possibly TRBD2 (7 bases). V shed 3 bases and J shed 0 bases, with 21 bases lying between them. In germline, CDR1 is MNHEY, CDR2 SMNVEV (reference sequence). The CDR3 has 19 residues. The CDR3 DNA is TGTGCCAGCAGTTTGGGGGGGCTCGGACTAGAGGTCTCCTACAATGAGCAGTTCTTC. Encoded protein: CASSLGGLGLEVSYNEQFF.

The chain couples TRBV5-1 to TRBJ2-7, with D possibly TRBD1 on 5 matching bases. The CDR3 is made up of 13 amino acids. CDR1 SGHRS and CDR2 YFSETQ come from the germline V gene. The V end lost 2 bases, the J end lost 0 bases, and 6 bases lay between the germline ends. The CDR3 nucleotides are TGCGCCAGCAGCTTCCAGGGCTCCTACGAGCAGTACTTC. Amino acid sequence: CASSFQGSYEQYF.